These 15 T cell receptor beta chains were all obtained from the same sample, sequenced in a study of CD8+ T cells in alopecia areata. Extracted RNA was reverse transcribed, and the resulting cDNA served as sequencing template. TCRdb's copy holds only in-frame clones and misses some; the assay was immunoSEQ multiplex PCR. This sample shows over 100,000 clones and no singletons; about 18% rests with the ten largest. Sequencing was done on a sample of lesional skin. Receptors originate from a C3H/HeJ mouse with alopecia areata. Mouse MHC haplotype: H2-k.

Concerning this clone: Gene names follow the mouse nomenclature. The CDR3 is cut off 4 residues early in the read; its end comes from the germline J gene. This chain connects TRBV1 to TRBJ1-1, with 9 bases identical to TRBD1. From germline, CDR1 is NSQYPW and CDR2 LRSPGD (reference sequence). This CDR3 comprises 15 residues. V trimming: 1 base; J trimming: 3 bases; junction bases outside the gene matches: 3. CDR3 in amino acids: CTCSAARQGDTEVFF. Partial CDR3 DNA: TGCACCTGCAGTGCAGCCAGACAGGGGGACACA.

This clone was observed a handful of times. Gene names denote mouse genes. The sequenced CDR3 bases are TGTGCCAGCAGTTTCCGGACAGTCTAT. Its protein is CASSFRTVY. The complete CDR3 reads CASSFRTVYEQYF. The chain combines TRBV14 with TRBJ2-7; D possibly corresponds to TRBD1 (6 bases). The read ends 4 residues early relative to the CDR3; the germline J gene fills the gap. CDR1 is SGHDT and CDR2 is FRDEAV in the germline V gene. V lost 1 base and J lost 3, with 8 bases in between. The CDR3 is 13 amino acids.

A word on this clone: The gene names here belong to mouse. Read coverage stops 4 residues before the CDR3 terminus; the germline J gene supplies the remainder. The chain combines TRBV13-3 with TRBJ2-5, with 9 bases that match TRBD2. CDR1 is NNHDY and CDR2 is SYVADS in the germline V gene. V was clipped by 1 base and J by 0 bases; unmatched bases: 3. CDR3 length: 16 residues. CDR3 in amino acids: CASSDLGGENQDTQYF. The CDR3 DNA, read in part, is TGTGCCAGCAGTGATCTGGGGGGGGAAAACCAAGAC.

With regard to this clone: All gene names here are mouse names. The CDR3 goes on 4 residues after the read ends, and that part is filled in from the germline J gene. The chain links TRBV5 to TRBJ1-4, with a weak D call TRBD1 (6 bases). V was shortened by 0 bases and J by 3 bases, with 11 bases between the two germline ends. The CDR3 is 16 residues long. Germline CDR1 and CDR2: LGHNA and YNLKQL (reference sequence). The CDR3 protein is CASSQDGAGANERLFF. CDR3 DNA, as far as it was read: TGTGCCAGCAGCCAAGATGGGGCAGGGGCCAACGAA.

Of note for this clone: Mouse germline and gene names are used. The DNA ends 4 residues before the CDR3 does, and the rest of the CDR3 is filled in from the germline J gene. V is TRBV13-3 and J is TRBJ2-1; the D gene is possibly TRBD1 (7 bases). The germline gives CDR1 NNHDY, CDR2 SYVADS. The CDR3 runs to 13 residues. Trimming shortened V by 2 bases and J by 6 bases, and 9 bases separated the two germline ends. The CDR3 is CASSEEGAAEQFF. CDR3 DNA (partial): TGTGCCAGCAGTGAAGAGGGGGCTGCT.

This clone has only a few counts. The genes are named according to mouse. The read falls 4 residues short of the CDR3 end, and the missing part is taken from the germline J gene. The chain employs TRBV13-2 and TRBJ2-7; the D is unclear. The V end lost 0 bases, the J end lost 0 bases, and 7 bases lay between the germline ends. The CDR3 is 14 amino acids. In germline, CDR1 is NNHNN, CDR2 SYGAGS (reference sequence). CDR3 protein: CASGDAPVSYEQYF. The sequenced part of the CDR3 DNA is TGTGCCAGCGGTGATGCTCCTGTCTCCTAT.

A word on this clone: Genes and germline come from the mouse. The read terminates 4 residues ahead of where the CDR3 ends, so the germline J gene completes it. The chain has TRBV13-3 and TRBJ2-1; the match to TRBD2 covers 11 bases. CDR1 is NNHDY and CDR2 is SYVADS in the germline V gene. This CDR3 has 13 amino acids. CDR3: CASKDWGGAEQFF. The CDR3 DNA, read in part, is TGTGCCAGCAAAGACTGGGGGGGGGCT.

This clone was observed a handful of times. Gene labels here are mouse ones. The CDR3 is cut off 4 residues early in the read; its end comes from the germline J gene. This chain joins TRBV1 and TRBJ2-1; no firm D call. In germline, CDR1 is NSQYPW, CDR2 LRSPGD (reference sequence). The CDR3 is 15 amino acids. Trimming stripped 0 bases from V and 1 base from J, with 7 bases between. CDR3 residues: CTCSADTENYAEQFF. Incomplete CDR3 DNA: TGCACCTGCAGTGCAGACACAGAGAACTATGCT.

Only a few counts were recorded for this clone. Genes here carry mouse names. With the read ending 4 residues before the CDR3 end, the germline J gene is used to fill in that end. The rearrangement links TRBV17 to TRBJ1-2, with TRBD1 identical over 10 bases. With 0 bases clipped from V and 1 base from J, the junction kept 5 bases outside the gene matches. The length of the CDR3 is 17 residues. Germline V lookup: CDR1 MNHDT, CDR2 YYDKIL. The part of the CDR3 DNA that was read is TGTGCTAGCAGTAGAGACCCCCGGGACAGGGGAAACTCC. Translated: CASSRDPRDRGNS. The whole CDR3 protein is CASSRDPRDRGNSDYTF.

This clone has just a few counts. At residue 12, TCRdb's protein disagrees with the DNA translation; the protein shown here derives from the DNA. All gene names here are mouse names. The read gets to within 3 residues of the CDR3 end, and the germline J gene fills in the rest. This chain uses TRBV19 with TRBJ1-6, with 8 bases that match TRBD1. TRBJ1-6 is marked as an open reading frame, function uncertain. Losses at the gene ends were 4 bases for V and 7 bases for J; bases not matched to a gene: 7. Germline loops: CDR1 FNHDT, CDR2 SITEND (reference sequence). This CDR3 region has 15 residues. The sequenced CDR3 bases are TGTGCCAGCAGTTACGGACAGGGAGGGAATTCGCCC. Translating it yields CASSYGQGGNSP. From start to end, the CDR3 is CASSYGQGGNSPLYF.

As to this clone: Mouse germline and gene names are used. The read falls 4 residues short of the CDR3 end, and the missing part is taken from the germline J gene. The genes are TRBV13-1 and TRBJ1-1; 7 positions match TRBD1. The V gene's germline CDR1 is NSHNY and CDR2 SYGAGN. The CDR3 is 14 residues long. Trimming at V came to 6 bases and at J to 1 base, leaving 6 bases not matched to a gene. This CDR3 is CASKKGARNTEVFF. CDR3 bases read: TGTGCCAGCAAAAAGGGGGCTAGGAACACA.

This clone was seen a handful of times. The listed genes are named as in mouse. The CDR3 end falls 4 residues outside the read, so it is completed with the germline J gene. The chain employs TRBV29 and TRBJ2-1; TRBD1 matches 9 bases. The CDR3 extends over 14 amino acids. Looked up from germline, CDR1 is MSHET and CDR2 is SYDVDS. The chain's CDR3 is CASSLGTGRAEQFF. The CDR3 DNA, read in part, is TGTGCTAGCAGTTTAGGGACAGGGAGAGCT. Filled out from reference TRBV29 and TRBJ2-1, the complete variable domain reads DMKVTQMPRYLIKRMGENVLLECGQDMSHETMYWYRQDPGLGLQLIYISYDVDSNSEGDIPKGYRVSRKKREHFSLILDSAKTNQTSVYFCASSLGTGRAEQFFGPGTRLTVL.

This clone was seen only a few times. Mouse gene names and germline throughout. The missing CDR3 end, 4 residues past where the read stops, is filled in from the germline J gene. The rearrangement joins TRBV13-3 to TRBJ2-1; 9 nucleotides align to TRBD2. The CDR3 is made up of 16 amino acids. Germline CDR1 NNHDY, CDR2 SYVADS. Losses at the gene ends were 1 base for V and 4 bases for J; bases not matched to a gene: 6. CDR3 in amino acids: CASSDNWGEEYAEQFF. The covered CDR3 bases are TGTGCCAGCAGTGATAACTGGGGGGAGGAATATGCT.

This clone was recorded many times. The listed genes are named as in mouse. The CDR3 extends 4 residues past the end of the read, so its final part is completed from the germline J gene. The chain employs TRBV13-3 and TRBJ2-7; D not certain. Germline V gene data show CDR1 as NNHDY and CDR2 as SYVADS. The CDR3 runs 14 residues. Trimming pared 1 base from V and 0 bases from J, leaving 8 bases between. CDR3 bases read: TGTGCCAGCAGTGATTATGCACACTCCTAT. Its translation is CASSDYAHSY. The entire CDR3 protein reads CASSDYAHSYEQYF.

This clone was observed a handful of times. Genes and germline are mouse. The DNA ends 4 residues before the CDR3 does, and the rest of the CDR3 is filled in from the germline J gene. This rearrangement joins TRBV13-3 to TRBJ2-4, with TRBD2 matching 7 bases. This CDR3 has 14 amino acids. The germline V gene has CDR1 NNHDY and CDR2 SYVADS. The sequenced part of the CDR3 DNA is TGTGCCAGCAGTGGCCCCGGGACTGAAAAC. It encodes CASSGPGTEN. The CDR3 as a whole reads CASSGPGTENTLYF.